The present T cell receptor beta chain was sequenced within a study of monozygotic twins with inflammatory bowel disease. Following a re-call of the 5' RACE reads, TCRdb has one entry per CDR3 protein and lacks DNA. The sample includes fewer than 450,000 distinct CDR3 sequences. A word on this clonotype: The antigen is undetermined.

Germline V gene sequence: CDR1 SGHRS, CDR2 YFSETQ. CDR3 size: 17 residues. Overall study findings and caveats: People with IBD had fewer clonotypes in common with others than healthy twins did, especially with disease activity. The analysis did not separate different T cell subtypes.

The specimen sequenced was blood. The clonotype was recovered from a human donor with ulcerative colitis or Crohn's disease, or a healthy co-twin of an affected twin (not recorded which). The rearrangement uses TRBV5-1 and TRBJ2-5; the TRBD1 assignment by TCRdb is unverifiable without DNA. The CDR3 is CASSLGPGTGDQETQYF.